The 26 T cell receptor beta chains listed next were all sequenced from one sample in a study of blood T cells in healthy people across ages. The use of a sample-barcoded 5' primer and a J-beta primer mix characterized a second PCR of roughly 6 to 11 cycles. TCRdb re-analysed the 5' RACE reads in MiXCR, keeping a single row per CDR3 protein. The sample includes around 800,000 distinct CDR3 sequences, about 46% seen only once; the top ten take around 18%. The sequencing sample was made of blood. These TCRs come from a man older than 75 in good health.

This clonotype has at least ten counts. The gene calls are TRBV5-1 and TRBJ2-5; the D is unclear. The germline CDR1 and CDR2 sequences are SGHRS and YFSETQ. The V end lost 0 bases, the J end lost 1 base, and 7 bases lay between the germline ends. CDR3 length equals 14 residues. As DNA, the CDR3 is TGCGCCAGCAGCTTGGTAGGGCGCCAAGAGACCCAGTACTTC. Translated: CASSLVGRQETQYF.

The chain's CDR3 is CASSVGTRLLGEQYF. CDR3 nucleotides: TGTGCCAGCAGCGTAGGGACTAGACTTCTGGGTGAGCAGTACTTC. The J gene is TRBJ2-7, the V gene TRBV9, with 7 bases matching TRBD2. The V and J ends lost 0 bases and 7 bases, in that order; junction bases with no gene match: 10. Germline V lookup: CDR1 SGDLS, CDR2 YYNGEE. This CDR3 is 15 amino acids long.

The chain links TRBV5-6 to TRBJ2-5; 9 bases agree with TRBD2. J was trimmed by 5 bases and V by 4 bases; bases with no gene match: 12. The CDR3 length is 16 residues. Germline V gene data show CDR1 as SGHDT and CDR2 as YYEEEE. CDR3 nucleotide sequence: TGTGCCAGCAGCCCGGGACTAGCTACGATAAGGGAGACCCAGTACTTC. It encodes CASSPGLATIRETQYF. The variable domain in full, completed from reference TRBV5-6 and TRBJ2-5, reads DAGVTQSPTHLIKTRGQQVTLRCSPKSGHDTVSWYQQALGQGPQFIFQYYEEEERQRGNFPDRFSGHQFPNYSSELNVNALLLGDSALYLCASSPGLATIRETQYFGPGTRLLVL.

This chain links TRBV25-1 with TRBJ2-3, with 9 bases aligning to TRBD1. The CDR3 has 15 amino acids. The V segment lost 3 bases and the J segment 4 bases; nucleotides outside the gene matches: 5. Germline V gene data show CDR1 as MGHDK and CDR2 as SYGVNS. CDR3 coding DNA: TGTGCCAGCAGTGATCTTAGACAGGGGGCAGATACGCAGTATTTT. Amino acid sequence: CASSDLRQGADTQYF.

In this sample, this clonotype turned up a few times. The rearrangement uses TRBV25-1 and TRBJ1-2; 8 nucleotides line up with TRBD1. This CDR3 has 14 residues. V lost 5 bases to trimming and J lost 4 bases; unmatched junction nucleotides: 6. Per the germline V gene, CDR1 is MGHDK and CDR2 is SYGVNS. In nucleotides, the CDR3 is TGTGCCAGCAGTTTATCAGGGGGCAGCTATGGCTACACCTTC. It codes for CASSLSGGSYGYTF.

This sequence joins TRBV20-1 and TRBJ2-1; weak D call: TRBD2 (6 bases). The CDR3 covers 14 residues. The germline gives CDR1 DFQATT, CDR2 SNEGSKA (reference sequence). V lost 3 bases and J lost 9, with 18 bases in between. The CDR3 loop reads CSARRDSNPTEQFF. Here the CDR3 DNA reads TGCAGTGCTAGGAGGGACTCCAACCCCACTGAGCAGTTCTTC.

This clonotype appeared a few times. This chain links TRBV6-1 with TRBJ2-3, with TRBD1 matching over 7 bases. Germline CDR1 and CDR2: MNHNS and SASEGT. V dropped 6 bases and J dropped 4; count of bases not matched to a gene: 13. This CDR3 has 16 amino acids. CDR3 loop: CASSAEPGGAPDTQYF. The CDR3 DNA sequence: TGTGCCAGCAGCGCCGAACCAGGGGGAGCCCCAGATACGCAGTATTTT.

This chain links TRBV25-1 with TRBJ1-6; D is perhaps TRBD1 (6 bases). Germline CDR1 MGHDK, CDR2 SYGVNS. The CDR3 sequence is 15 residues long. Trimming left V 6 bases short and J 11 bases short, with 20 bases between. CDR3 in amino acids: CASRGQSLVQAPLHF. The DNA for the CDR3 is TGTGCCAGCAGAGGACAGTCCCTCGTTCAAGCACCCCTCCACTTT. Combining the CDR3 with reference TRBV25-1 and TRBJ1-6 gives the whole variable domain EADIYQTPRYLVIGTGKKITLECSQTMGHDKMYWYQQDPGMELHLIHYSYGVNSTEKGDLSSESTVSRIRTEHFPLTLESARPSHTSQYLCASRGQSLVQAPLHFGNGTRLTVT.

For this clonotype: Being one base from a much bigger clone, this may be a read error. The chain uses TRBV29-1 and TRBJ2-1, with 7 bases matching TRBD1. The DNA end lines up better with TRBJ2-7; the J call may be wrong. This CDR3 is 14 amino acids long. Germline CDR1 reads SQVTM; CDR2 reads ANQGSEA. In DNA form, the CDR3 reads TGCAGCGTTGCCCCCGGACAGGTCGGGAATGAGCAGTACTTC. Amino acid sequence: CSVAPGQVGNEQYF.

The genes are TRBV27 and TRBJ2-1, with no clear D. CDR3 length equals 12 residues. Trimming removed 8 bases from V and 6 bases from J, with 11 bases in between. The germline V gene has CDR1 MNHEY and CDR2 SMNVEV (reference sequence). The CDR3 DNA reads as TGTGCCAGCGGCGTTGCGTTCAATGAGCAGTTCTTC. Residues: CASGVAFNEQFF.

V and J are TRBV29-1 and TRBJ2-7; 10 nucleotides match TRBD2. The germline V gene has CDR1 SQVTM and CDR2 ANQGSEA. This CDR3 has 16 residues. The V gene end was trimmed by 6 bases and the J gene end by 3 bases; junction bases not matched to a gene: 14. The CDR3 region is CSVAERLAGVHYEQYF. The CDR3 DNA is TGCAGCGTCGCGGAACGGCTAGCGGGAGTTCACTACGAGCAGTACTTC.

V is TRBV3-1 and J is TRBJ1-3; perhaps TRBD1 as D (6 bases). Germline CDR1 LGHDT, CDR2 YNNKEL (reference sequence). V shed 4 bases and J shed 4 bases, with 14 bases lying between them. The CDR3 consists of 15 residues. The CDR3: CASSPLGTLGNTIYF. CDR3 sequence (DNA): TGTGCCAGCAGCCCGCTTGGGACACTAGGAAACACCATATATTTT.

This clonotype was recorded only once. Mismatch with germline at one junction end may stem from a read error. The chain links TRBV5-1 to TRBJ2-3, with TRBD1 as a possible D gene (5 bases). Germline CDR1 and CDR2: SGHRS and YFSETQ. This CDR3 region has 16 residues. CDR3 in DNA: TGCGCCAGCAGCTTGGAGGGGATACCCTCCACAGAGACGCAGTATTTT. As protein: CASSLEGIPSTETQYF.

CDR3 amino acids: CASSLNLPGQSSYNEQFF. The CDR3 nucleotides are TGTGCCAGCAGCTTAAATCTGCCGGGGCAAAGCTCCTACAATGAGCAGTTCTTC. The rearrangement uses TRBV11-1 and TRBJ2-1; D is possibly TRBD1 or TRBD2 (5 bases each). Germline CDR1 reads SGHAT; CDR2 reads FQDESV (reference sequence). The CDR3 consists of 18 residues. Trimming removed 2 bases from V and 0 bases from J, with 17 bases in between.

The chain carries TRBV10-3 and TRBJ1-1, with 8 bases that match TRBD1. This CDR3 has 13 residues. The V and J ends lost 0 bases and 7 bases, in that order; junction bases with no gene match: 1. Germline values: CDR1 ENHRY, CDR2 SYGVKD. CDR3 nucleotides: TGTGCCATCAGTGAGTCCGGACAGGGTGAAGCTTTCTTT. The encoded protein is CAISESGQGEAFF.

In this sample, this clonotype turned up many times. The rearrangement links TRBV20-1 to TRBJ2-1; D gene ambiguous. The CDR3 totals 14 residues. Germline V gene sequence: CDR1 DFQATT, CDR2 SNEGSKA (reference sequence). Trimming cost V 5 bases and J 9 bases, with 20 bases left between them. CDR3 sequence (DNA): TGCAGTGCTCCCCAGCTATCCTACAATAGTGAGCAGTTCTTC. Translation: CSAPQLSYNSEQFF.

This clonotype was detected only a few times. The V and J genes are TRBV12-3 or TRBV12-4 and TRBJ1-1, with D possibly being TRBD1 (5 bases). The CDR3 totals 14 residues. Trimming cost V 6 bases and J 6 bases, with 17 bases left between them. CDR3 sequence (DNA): TGTGCCAGCAGCGACATGTGGGGGAGCGCTGAAGCTTTCTTT. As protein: CASSDMWGSAEAFF.

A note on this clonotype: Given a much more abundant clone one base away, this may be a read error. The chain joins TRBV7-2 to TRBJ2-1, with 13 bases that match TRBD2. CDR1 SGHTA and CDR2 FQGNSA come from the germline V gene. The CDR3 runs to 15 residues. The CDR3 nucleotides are TGTGCCAACAGCTTACTAGCGGGAGGGCCCTATGAGCAGTTCTTC. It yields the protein CANSLLAGGPYEQFF.

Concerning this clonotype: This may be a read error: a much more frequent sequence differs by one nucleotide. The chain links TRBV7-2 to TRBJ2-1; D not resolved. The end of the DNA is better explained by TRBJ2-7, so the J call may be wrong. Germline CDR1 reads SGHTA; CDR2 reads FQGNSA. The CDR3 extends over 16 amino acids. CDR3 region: CASSLSRATSYNEQYF. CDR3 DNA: TGTGCCAGCAGCTTATCCAGAGCGACCTCCTACAATGAGCAGTACTTC.

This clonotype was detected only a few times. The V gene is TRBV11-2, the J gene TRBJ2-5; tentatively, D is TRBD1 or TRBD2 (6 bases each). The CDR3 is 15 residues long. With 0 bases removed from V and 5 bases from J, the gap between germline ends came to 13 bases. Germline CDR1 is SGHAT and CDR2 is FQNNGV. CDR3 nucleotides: TGTGCCAGCAGCTTAGATCAGTCCGGGGGCGAGACCCAGTACTTC. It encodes CASSLDQSGGETQYF.

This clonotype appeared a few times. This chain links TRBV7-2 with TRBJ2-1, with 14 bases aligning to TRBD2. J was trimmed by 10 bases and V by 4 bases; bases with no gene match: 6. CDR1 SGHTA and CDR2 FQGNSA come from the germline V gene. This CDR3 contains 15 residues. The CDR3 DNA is TGTGCCAGCAGCTCTACAGGACTAGCGGGAGGAGAGCAGTTCTTC. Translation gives CASSSTGLAGGEQFF.

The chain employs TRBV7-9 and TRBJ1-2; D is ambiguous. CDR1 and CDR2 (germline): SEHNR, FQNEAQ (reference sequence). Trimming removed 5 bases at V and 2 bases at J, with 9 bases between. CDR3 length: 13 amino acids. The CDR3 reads CASSKDVNYGYTF. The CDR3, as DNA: TGTGCCAGCAGCAAAGACGTCAACTATGGCTACACCTTC. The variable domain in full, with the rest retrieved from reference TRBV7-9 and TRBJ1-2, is DTGVSQNPRHKITKRGQNVTFRCDPISEHNRLYWYRQTLGQGPEFLTYFQNEAQLEKSRLLSDRFSAERPKGSFSTLEIQRTEQGDSAMYLCASSKDVNYGYTFGSGTRLTVV.

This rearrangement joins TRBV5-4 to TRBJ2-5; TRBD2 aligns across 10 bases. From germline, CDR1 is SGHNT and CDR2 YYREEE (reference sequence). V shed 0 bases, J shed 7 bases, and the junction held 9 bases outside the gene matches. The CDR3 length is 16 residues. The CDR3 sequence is CASSLGPSGSPGTQYF. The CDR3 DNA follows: TGTGCCAGCAGCTTGGGTCCTAGCGGGAGTCCTGGGACCCAGTACTTC.

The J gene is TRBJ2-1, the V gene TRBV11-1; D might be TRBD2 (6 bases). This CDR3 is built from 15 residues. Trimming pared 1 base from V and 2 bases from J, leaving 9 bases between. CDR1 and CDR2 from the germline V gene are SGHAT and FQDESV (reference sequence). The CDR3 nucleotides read TGTGCCAGCAGCTTAGGGCGGGACCCCTACAATGAGCAGTTCTTC. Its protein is CASSLGRDPYNEQFF.

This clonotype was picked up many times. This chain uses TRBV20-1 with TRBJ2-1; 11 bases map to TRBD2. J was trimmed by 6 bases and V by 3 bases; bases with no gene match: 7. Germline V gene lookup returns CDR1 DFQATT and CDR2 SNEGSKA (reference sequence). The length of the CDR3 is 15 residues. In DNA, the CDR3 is TGCAGTGCTAGTGCTCTAGCGGGAGGTAGCAATGAGCAGTTCTTC. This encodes CSASALAGGSNEQFF.

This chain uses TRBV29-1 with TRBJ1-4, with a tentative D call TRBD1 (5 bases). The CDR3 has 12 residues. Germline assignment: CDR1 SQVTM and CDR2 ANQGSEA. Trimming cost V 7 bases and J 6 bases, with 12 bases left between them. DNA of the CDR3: TGCAGCGCCGGGGGTCTAGATGAAAAACTGTTTTTT. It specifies CSAGGLDEKLFF.